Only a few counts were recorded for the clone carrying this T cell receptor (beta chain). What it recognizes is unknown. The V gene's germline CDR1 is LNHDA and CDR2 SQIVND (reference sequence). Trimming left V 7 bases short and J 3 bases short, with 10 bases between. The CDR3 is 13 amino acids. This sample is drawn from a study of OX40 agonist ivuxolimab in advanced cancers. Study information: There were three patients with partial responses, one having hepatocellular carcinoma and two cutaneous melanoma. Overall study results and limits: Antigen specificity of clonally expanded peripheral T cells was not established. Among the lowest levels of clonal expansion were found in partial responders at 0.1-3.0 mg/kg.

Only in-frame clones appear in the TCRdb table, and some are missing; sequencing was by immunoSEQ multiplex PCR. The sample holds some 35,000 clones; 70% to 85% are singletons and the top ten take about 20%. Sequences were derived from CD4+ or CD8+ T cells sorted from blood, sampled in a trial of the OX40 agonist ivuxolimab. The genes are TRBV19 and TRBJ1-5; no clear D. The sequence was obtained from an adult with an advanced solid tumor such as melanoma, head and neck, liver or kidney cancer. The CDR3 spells CASTYTFNQPQHF. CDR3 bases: TGTGCCAGTACTTACACTTTCAATCAGCCCCAGCATTTT.